Sequencing of this TCR beta chain was carried out in a study of blood T cells in healthy people across ages. In regard to this clonotype: As yet, its antigen is unknown.

The use of a sample-barcoded 5' primer and a J-beta primer mix characterized a second PCR of roughly 7 to 11 cycles. Each cDNA molecule carried a tag from a template-switch adaptor that contained 12 random nucleotides. TCRdb processed the 5' RACE reads anew with MiXCR; each CDR3 protein has one entry. Here the sample spans 660,000 or so distinct CDR3 sequences, roughly three fifths being singletons. Study observations and caveats: Naive and antigen-experienced cells were not separated, limiting conclusive comparison. TCR beta diversity, measured per million T cells, fell in a roughly linear way with age.

The V gene's germline CDR1 is MNHNS and CDR2 SASEGT. V was shortened by 4 bases and J by 2 bases, with 14 bases between the two germline ends. This CDR3 has 15 amino acids. Total RNA was isolated from each sample in quantities of at least 5 micrograms. Sequenced material: blood. The receptor was isolated from a man between 60 and 70 years old in good health. The genes are TRBV6-1 and TRBJ2-5; D possibly corresponds to TRBD2 (6 bases). The CDR3 DNA sequence: TGTGCCAGCAGTGGGCGGGGTGCGGGGCAAGAGACCCAGTACTTC. Its protein product is CASSGRGAGQETQYF.